The clone carrying this T cell receptor (beta chain) was observed many times. Reasons for excluding patients were uncontrolled infection, other autoimmune disease, pregnancy or lactation. The diagnostic basis comprised clinical symptoms, serum thyroxine and TRAb, thyroid ultrasound and orbital computed tomography. The blood was taken when hyperthyroidism was first diagnosed, before any ophthalmopathy symptoms showed up. The V gene lost 5 bases and the J gene lost 4 bases, with 15 bases spanning the gap. The CDR3 contains 15 residues. Germline V gene sequence: CDR1 SGHVS, CDR2 FNYEAQ. The source of the sample is a study of T cells in Graves' hyperthyroidism and ophthalmopathy. Researchers amplified the TCR beta CDR3 regions from RNA transcripts. With the HTBI primer set, the TCR CDR3 went through a first round of RT-PCR. TCRdb called the multiplex PCR reads again in MiXCR, with one record for every CDR3 protein. The top ten clones hold roughly 35% of a sample with approximately 370,000 distinct CDR3 sequences, 17% of them seen once.

The chain recombines TRBV7-6 with TRBJ2-1; D unclear. The origin of this receptor is a woman between 25 and 40 years old with Graves' hyperthyroidism that later progressed to Graves' ophthalmopathy. Sequencing input: blood. CDR3 region: CASSAYVGYYNEQFF. CDR3 nucleotides: TGTGCCAGCAGCGCCTATGTCGGTTATTACAATGAGCAGTTCTTC.